The TCR beta chain under discussion was sequenced for a study of control samples from healthy donors and cancer patients. Some clones are missing from TCRdb's copy, which holds only in-frame ones; the method was immunoSEQ multiplex PCR. Counted here are about 84,000 clones, roughly 82% occurring once; the ten biggest clones make up 11%. Between the trimmed V and J ends, which lost 1 base and 2 bases, there was a span of 8 bases. Germline CDR1 is MDHEN and CDR2 is SYDVKM. CDR3 length equals 14 residues. Input material: PBMCs. The rearrangement links TRBV28 to TRBJ1-2; D not certain. This TCR was sampled from a man aged 60 to 75 with head and neck cancer. CDR3: CASSLYPGNYGYTF. CDR3 in DNA: TGTGCCAGCAGTTTATATCCAGGAAACTATGGCTACACCTTC.